Only one count was recorded for the clone carrying this T cell receptor beta chain. The antigen is undetermined. At one end, the junction sequence differs from germline, possibly due to a read error. This CDR3 spans 11 amino acids. Germline CDR1 reads SEHNR; CDR2 reads FQNEAQ (reference sequence). This PCR relied on a set of 60 Vbeta primers and 13 Jbeta primers. Libraries were prepared by immunoSEQ multiplex PCR; TCRdb keeps only in-frame clonotypes and omits some of them. Counted here are 150,000 to 200,000 clones, around 74% occurring once; the ten biggest clones make up roughly 2%. The data belong to a study of cytomegalovirus exposure and HLA in healthy donors. Study conclusions and caveats: Across all donors, roughly uniform sequencing depth was an assumption of the presence/absence analyses.

The chain recombines TRBV7-9 with TRBJ2-7; D is possibly TRBD2 (5 bases). The clonotype was recovered from a female donor in good health and CMV-seronegative. What was sequenced was PBMCs. This CDR3 is CASSADSKGHF. The CDR3 bases are TGTGCCAGCAGCGCGGACTCCAAAGGGCACTTC.